One sample yielded the 20 T cell receptor beta chains listed below, sequenced in a study of cytomegalovirus exposure and HLA in healthy donors. PCR amplification relied on 60 Vbeta primers (plus 13 Jbeta primers). The data were produced by immunoSEQ multiplex PCR, yet TCRdb's version contains in-frame clones alone and is incomplete. The data show approximately 170,000 clones, 76% seen once. Material: PBMCs. The receptors were gathered from a female donor in good health and CMV-seronegative.

The chain recombines TRBV27 with TRBJ2-1, with TRBD2 identical over 8 bases. The CDR3 has 17 amino acids. V gave up 5 bases and J gave up 7 bases; unmatched junction bases: 16. CDR1 is MNHEY, CDR2 SMNVEV, per germline (reference sequence). CDR3 sequence: CASSLDVWSGSTNEQFF. CDR3 coding DNA: TGTGCCAGCAGTCTCGATGTCTGGAGCGGGAGTACAAATGAGCAGTTCTTC.

This rearrangement joins TRBV6-6 to TRBJ2-7, with 12 bases aligning to TRBD2. There are 16 residues in the CDR3. The germline CDR1 and CDR2 sequences are MNHNY and SVGAGI (reference sequence). The ends lost 1 base at V and 2 bases at J; junction bases unmatched: 3. The DNA of the CDR3 is TGTGCCAGCAGTTACTTTCGGACTAGCGGGACCTACGAGCAGTACTTC. This gives the protein CASSYFRTSGTYEQYF.

This rearrangement joins TRBV5-4 to TRBJ1-6; 10 nucleotides match TRBD1. There are 17 residues in the CDR3. V lost 0 bases to trimming and J lost 7 bases; unmatched junction nucleotides: 7. In germline, CDR1 is SGHNT, CDR2 YYREEE (reference sequence). The chain's CDR3 is CASSLEPRDRGNSPLHF. CDR3 nucleotide sequence: TGTGCCAGCAGCTTGGAACCTCGGGACAGGGGAAATTCACCCCTCCACTTT.

V is TRBV10-3 and J is TRBJ1-1, with 7 positions matching TRBD1. V shed 5 bases and J 4 bases; nucleotides not matched to a gene: 7. The CDR3 totals 14 residues. From germline, CDR1 is ENHRY and CDR2 SYGVKD. CDR3 nucleotides: TGTGCCATCAGTAAAACAACAGGGGCCACTGAAGCTTTCTTT. Residues: CAISKTTGATEAFF.

J is TRBJ2-1 and V is TRBV7-3; TRBD2 matches at 11 bases. Germline CDR1 SGHTA, CDR2 FQGTGA. This CDR3 comprises 18 residues. Trimming at V came to 3 bases and at J to 8 bases, leaving 15 bases not matched to a gene. As DNA, the CDR3 is TGTGCCAGCAGCTTGGATAGCGGGGGGGGGACAAATTTCGATGAGCAGTTCTTC. Translation: CASSLDSGGGTNFDEQFF.

This clone was seen only once. CDR3 DNA sequence: TGTGCCAGCAGTTTATCCACAGGGTACTATGGCTACACCTTC. It codes for CASSLSTGYYGYTF. The V call is TRBV28, the J call TRBJ1-2, with D possibly TRBD1 on 6 matching bases. The germline V and J ends were trimmed by 1 base and 3 bases, with 9 bases remaining between them. Germline CDR1 reads MDHEN; CDR2 reads SYDVKM. The CDR3 runs to 14 residues.

This rearrangement joins TRBV9 to TRBJ2-7; a weak D match, TRBD2 (6 bases). CDR1 and CDR2 (germline): SGDLS, YYNGEE. V lost 6 bases and J 3 bases, leaving 19 bases between the germline ends. The CDR3 totals 15 residues. The CDR3 DNA is TGTGCCAGCACCCGAGGGTCGGGGGACGTCTACGAGCAGTACTTC. Translating gives CASTRGSGDVYEQYF.

The chain recombines TRBV6-5 with TRBJ1-2; TRBD1 matches at 8 bases. Germline lookup yields CDR1 MNHEY and CDR2 SVGAGI. The CDR3 spans 16 residues. V shed 4 bases, J shed 4 bases, and the junction held 11 bases outside the gene matches. DNA of the CDR3: TGTGCCAGCAGTTTCCAAGCAGGACAGGGTAGCTATGGCTACACCTTC. Its translation is CASSFQAGQGSYGYTF.

This clone was seen only a few times. The V call is TRBV2, the J call TRBJ2-1, with a possible D match to TRBD2 (5 bases). V shed 8 bases and J shed 2 bases, with 13 bases lying between them. CDR1 SNHLY and CDR2 FYNNEI come from the germline V gene. The CDR3 spans 14 residues. The chain's CDR3 is CASSSEAPYNEQFF. As DNA, the CDR3 is TGTGCCAGCTCTTCGGAGGCCCCCTACAATGAGCAGTTCTTC.

A single count supports this clone. The chain is built from TRBV19 and TRBJ1-5, with D unclear. The germline V gene encodes CDR1 LNHDA and CDR2 SQIVND (reference sequence). This CDR3 has 15 amino acids. The germline V and J ends were trimmed by 8 bases and 0 bases, with 14 bases remaining between them. As DNA, the CDR3 is TGTGCCAGTGATGGACTTAGATTTAGCAATCAGCCCCAGCATTTT. Amino acids: CASDGLRFSNQPQHF.

This chain joins TRBV7-9 and TRBJ1-4, with D possibly matching TRBD1 (6 bases). V gave up 3 bases and J gave up 12 bases, with 14 bases separating them. From germline, CDR1 is SEHNR and CDR2 FQNEAQ (reference sequence). The CDR3 has 13 residues. The CDR3 sequence: CASSFLDSVELFF. The CDR3 nucleotides read TGTGCCAGCAGCTTTTTGGACAGTGTGGAACTGTTTTTT.

This sequence joins TRBV7-8 and TRBJ1-1, with TRBD1 matching over 8 bases. The germline CDR1 and CDR2 sequences are SGHVS and FQNEAQ. The ends lost 9 bases at V and 3 bases at J; junction bases unmatched: 9. The CDR3 is 14 residues long. The CDR3, as DNA: TGTGCCAGTTCAGGGGGCGCCAGGTACACTGAAGCTTTCTTT. Translating it yields CASSGGARYTEAFF. Full variable domain (remainder filled in from reference TRBV7-8 and TRBJ1-1): GAGVSQSPRYKVAKRGQDVALRCDPISGHVSLFWYQQALGQGPEFLTYFQNEAQLDKSGLPSDRFFAERPEGSVSTLKIQRTQQEDSAVYLCASSGGARYTEAFFGQGTRLTVV.

The V gene is TRBV7-3, the J gene TRBJ2-6; 8 nucleotides align to TRBD2. Germline CDR1 SGHTA, CDR2 FQGTGA. This CDR3 comprises 16 residues. Losses at the gene ends were 5 bases for V and 3 bases for J; bases not matched to a gene: 6. The chain's CDR3 is CASSLRGGIGANVLTF. The CDR3 nucleotides read TGTGCCAGCAGCCTCCGGGGGGGAATTGGGGCCAACGTCCTGACTTTC.

The sample holds a few counts of this clone. The junction shows a germline mismatch at one end, possibly a read error. V gene TRBV28 combines with J gene TRBJ2-3, with 7 bases that match TRBD1. This CDR3 has 15 amino acids. Per the germline V gene, CDR1 is MDHEN and CDR2 is SYDVKM. CDR3 sequence: CASNLLQGNTDTQYF. The CDR3 DNA is TGTGCCAGCAATTTATTACAGGGGAACACAGATACGCAGTATTTT. The variable domain in full, completed from reference TRBV28 and TRBJ2-3, reads DVKVTQSSRYLVKRTGEKVFLECVQDMDHENMFWYRQDPGLGLRLIYFSYDVKMKEKGDIPEGYSVSREKKERFSLILESASTNQTSMYLCASNLLQGNTDTQYFGPGTRLTVL.

The chain has TRBV2 and TRBJ2-7; 7 positions match TRBD1. The CDR3 runs to 14 residues. In germline, CDR1 is SNHLY, CDR2 FYNNEI. V was pared by 6 bases and J by 6 bases, with 11 bases of the junction left unmatched. CDR3 sequence: CASRNEGQWGEQYF. The DNA of the CDR3 is TGTGCCAGCAGAAATGAGGGACAGTGGGGCGAGCAGTACTTC.

This chain joins TRBV9 and TRBJ2-5, with TRBD2 matching over 7 bases. The CDR3 loop spans 14 amino acids. In germline, CDR1 is SGDLS, CDR2 YYNGEE. V shed 3 bases and J 5 bases; nucleotides not matched to a gene: 7. The CDR3 reads CASSARGGMETQYF. The CDR3 coding sequence is TGTGCCAGCAGCGCACGGGGAGGGATGGAGACCCAGTACTTC.

This clone was recorded a few times. V and J are TRBV5-6 and TRBJ2-5; 8 nucleotides agree with TRBD1. The CDR3 covers 16 residues. V lost 0 bases and J lost 6; bases outside the gene matches: 10. Germline V gives CDR1 SGHDT, CDR2 YYEEEE. The CDR3 protein is CASSLAQGAGEKTQYF. CDR3 nucleotide sequence: TGTGCCAGCAGCTTGGCCCAGGGGGCGGGTGAAAAGACCCAGTACTTC.

CDR3 protein: CASSSRNIQYF. DNA for the CDR3: TGTGCCAGCAGCTCTCGGAACATTCAGTACTTC. The gene calls are TRBV5-4 and TRBJ2-4; no definite D call. The CDR3 loop spans 11 amino acids. Trimming took off 3 bases at V and 7 bases at J, with 5 bases between the two ends. CDR1 and CDR2 (germline): SGHNT, YYREEE (reference sequence). The full variable domain, its missing parts supplied by reference TRBV5-4 and TRBJ2-4, is ETGVTQSPTHLIKTRGQQVTLRCSSQSGHNTVSWYQQALGQGPQFIFQYYREEENGRGNFPPRFSGLQFPNYSSELNVNALELDDSALYLCASSSRNIQYFGAGTRLSVL.

J is TRBJ2-3 and V is TRBV5-4, with 10 bases matching TRBD1. Germline CDR1 reads SGHNT; CDR2 reads YYREEE (reference sequence). V dropped 4 bases and J dropped 4; count of bases not matched to a gene: 6. CDR3 length: 15 residues. This CDR3 reads CASSLATGGPDTQYF. The CDR3 nucleotides read TGTGCCAGCAGCCTAGCGACAGGGGGCCCAGATACGCAGTATTTT.

The rearrangement uses TRBV4-2 and TRBJ2-7; 9 bases line up with TRBD2. The germline CDR1 and CDR2 sequences are LGHNA and YNFKEQ. The CDR3 runs 17 residues. Germline trimming cut 0 bases from V and 6 bases from J; bases unmatched to any gene: 12. The CDR3 protein is CASSQDLNAGGRVEQYF. The CDR3 DNA follows: TGTGCCAGCAGCCAAGATTTGAATGCCGGCGGGAGGGTCGAGCAGTACTTC.